This TCR beta chain originates from a study of T cell repertoires in aging, cancer and after chemotherapy. This CDR3 is 12 amino acids long. The V end was cut by 8 bases, the J end by 5 bases, with 12 bases between. CDR1 and CDR2 (germline): MNHEY, SVGEGT. TRB rearrangements spanning V, D and J were amplified using mixed TRB-A/B primers. TCRdb processed the multiplex PCR reads anew with MiXCR; each CDR3 protein has one entry. Among approximately 3,200 distinct CDR3 sequences, 21% were seen once, and the ten largest hold 30% to 50%. This clonotype has just a few counts. Its specificity is unknown. Whole-study results and caveats: Across the chemotherapy interval, each cancer cohort showed higher median generation probability, suggesting thymic rebound.

TCR beta rearrangements were amplified from peripheral blood genomic DNA. Input material: blood. The clonotype originates from a human donor with a blood cancer. The V and J genes are TRBV6-2 or TRBV6-3 and TRBJ1-1; D call uncertain. This chain's CDR3 is CASHRWGTEAFF. The CDR3 nucleotides read TGTGCCAGCCATCGCTGGGGTACTGAAGCTTTCTTT.